This TCR beta chain comes out of a study of cytomegalovirus exposure and HLA in healthy donors. Broader study findings: Some V segments, TRBV6-2 and TRBV6-3 among them, were indistinguishable and were therefore excluded.

As for this clone: Antigen: not known.

V lost 7 bases, J lost 2 bases, and 5 bases lay in between. The CDR3 is 11 residues long. The germline V gene has CDR1 SNHLY and CDR2 FYNNEI. The primer mix had 60 Vbeta and 13 Jbeta primers. Only in-frame clones appear in the TCRdb table, and some are missing; sequencing was by immunoSEQ multiplex PCR. The sample records about 150,000 clones, roughly 79% being singletons. The sequenced material came from PBMCs. This clonotype originated in a man aged 18 to 30 in good health and CMV-seronegative. The chain joins TRBV2 to TRBJ2-5; D unresolved. CDR3 region: CASTQQETQYF. The CDR3 region has the DNA TGTGCCAGCACGCAGCAAGAGACCCAGTACTTC.